The next 22 T cell receptor beta chains were all read from a single sample in a study of T cell repertoires in cytomegalovirus infection. TCRdb used MiXCR to reprocess the reads, holding one entry per CDR3 protein. Counted here are roughly 150,000 distinct CDR3 sequences, 20% to 25% occurring once; the ten biggest clones make up 20% to 30%. Their cognate antigens are unknown. The material sequenced was CD8+ T cells from cultured PBMCs, taken from culture after CMV antigen stimulation. These receptors were taken from a human donor in good health (CMV status not recorded). Some clones in this sample may be carry-over from other donors' samples.

There are a few counts of this clonotype. The rearrangement joins TRBV5-3 to TRBJ1-4; D unresolved. TRBV5-3 is marked as an open reading frame, function uncertain. Trimming stripped 8 bases from V and 3 bases from J, with 14 bases between. CDR3 length: 14 amino acids. The CDR3 DNA follows: TGTGCCAGCACCCTGACGGCTCCTAATGAAAAACTGTTTTTT. Protein product: CASTLTAPNEKLFF.

This clonotype came up a few times. The chain links TRBV7-2 to TRBJ1-2, with a possible D match to TRBD1 (6 bases). Germline V gene data show CDR1 as SGHTA and CDR2 as FQGNSA. V was trimmed by 1 base and J by 3 bases, leaving 15 bases between them. The length of the CDR3 is 16 residues. CDR3 residues: CASSLEVLQGYYGYTF. CDR3 DNA: TGTGCCAGCAGCTTAGAGGTTCTACAGGGCTACTATGGCTACACCTTC.

The chain combines TRBV12-3 or TRBV12-4 with TRBJ1-2; possible D gene TRBD1, 5 bases. This CDR3 spans 15 amino acids. V dropped 5 bases and J dropped 6 bases, with 19 bases sitting between them. The CDR3 DNA follows: TGTGCCAGCAGTAAGACCAGGGACCCTCGAGATGGCTACACCTTC. Protein product: CASSKTRDPRDGYTF.

The chain has TRBV7-2 and TRBJ2-3; no firm D call. The V end lost 7 bases, the J end lost 4 bases, and 9 bases lay between the germline ends. This CDR3 spans 12 amino acids. The germline V gene has CDR1 SGHTA and CDR2 FQGNSA. The CDR3 here is CASTRLADTQYF. The DNA of the CDR3 is TGTGCCAGCACCCGGCTAGCAGATACGCAGTATTTT.

The chain has TRBV4-2 and TRBJ2-7; perhaps TRBD2 as D (6 bases). CDR1 is LGHNA, CDR2 YNFKEQ, per germline. CDR3 length: 15 amino acids. V lost 0 bases, J lost 0 bases, and 9 bases lay in between. CDR3 sequence reads: CASSQDGGSSYEQYF. In DNA form, the CDR3 reads TGTGCCAGCAGCCAAGATGGGGGGAGCTCCTACGAGCAGTACTTC.

This clonotype has only a few counts. V usage is TRBV7-2 and J usage is TRBJ2-5, with D perhaps TRBD1 (6 bases). Trimming removed 6 bases from V and 5 bases from J, with 16 bases in between. The CDR3 runs to 14 residues. Germline-derived CDR1 and CDR2 are SGHTA and FQGNSA. The CDR3 DNA sequence: TGTGCCAGCAGTTCTCGGGACATTAGGGAGACCCAGTACTTC. Its translation: CASSSRDIRETQYF.

There are a few counts of this clonotype. The chain employs TRBV28 and TRBJ1-1; no clear D. The CDR3 length is 16 residues. CDR1 and CDR2 from the germline V gene are MDHEN and SYDVKM. The V end lost 3 bases, the J end lost 1 base, and 15 bases lay between the germline ends. Here the CDR3 reads CASSLMAGRRNTEAFF. CDR3 DNA: TGTGCCAGCAGTTTGATGGCAGGCAGGAGGAACACTGAAGCTTTCTTT.

This clonotype was seen more than once but under ten times. The chain is built from TRBV4-1 and TRBJ1-1, with a possible D match to TRBD1 (5 bases). V dropped 4 bases and J dropped 1 base, with 16 bases sitting between them. The CDR3 loop spans 16 amino acids. CDR1 is MGHRA and CDR2 is YSYEKL in the germline V gene. The CDR3, as DNA: TGCGCCAGCAGCCCGCAACGGAAGGGGCCGAACACTGAAGCTTTCTTT. Translating gives CASSPQRKGPNTEAFF.

This chain uses TRBV6-6 with TRBJ2-7; D may be TRBD1 (5 bases). Germline V gene lookup returns CDR1 MNHNY and CDR2 SVGAGI (reference sequence). Trimming removed 5 bases from V and 0 bases from J, with 14 bases in between. The CDR3 loop spans 15 amino acids. CDR3 in DNA: TGTGCCAGCAGTACAGGAATCTTCAGCTCCTACGAGCAGTACTTC. It is translated as CASSTGIFSSYEQYF.

The chain recombines TRBV4-1 with TRBJ1-5; the match to TRBD1 covers 9 bases. V shed 4 bases, J shed 4 bases, and the junction held 11 bases outside the gene matches. The CDR3 is 17 residues long. CDR1 and CDR2 from the germline V gene are MGHRA and YSYEKL. The CDR3 sequence is CASSRAGTGMENQPQHF. CDR3 nucleotide sequence: TGCGCCAGCAGCCGAGCCGGGACAGGGATGGAAAATCAGCCCCAGCATTTT.

The sample holds many counts of this clonotype. The J gene is TRBJ2-2, the V gene TRBV7-2; 7 bases are shared with TRBD2. V was pared by 6 bases and J by 0 bases, with 4 bases of the junction left unmatched. The germline CDR1 and CDR2 sequences are SGHTA and FQGNSA. This CDR3 has 15 amino acids. The CDR3 region is CASRRGGANTGELFF. CDR3 nucleotide sequence: TGTGCCAGCAGACGTGGGGGGGCGAACACCGGGGAGCTGTTTTTT. Complete variable domain (other parts from reference TRBV7-2 and TRBJ2-2): GAGVSQSPSNKVTEKGKDVELRCDPISGHTALYWYRQSLGQGLEFLIYFQGNSAPDKSGLPSDRFSAERTGGSVSTLTIQRTQQEDSAVYLCASRRGGANTGELFFGEGSRLTVL.

This clonotype was detected only a few times. The chain carries TRBV27 and TRBJ2-5; D assignment may be TRBD1 or TRBD2 (5 bases each). The CDR3 runs 14 residues. Germline V gives CDR1 MNHEY, CDR2 SMNVEV (reference sequence). Trimming cost V 3 bases and J 2 bases, with 10 bases left between them. CDR3 coding DNA: TGTGCCAGCAGTTTCGAGGGGCCTCAAGAGACCCAGTACTTC. Translation gives CASSFEGPQETQYF.

In this sample, this clonotype turned up a few times. V gene TRBV4-1 combines with J gene TRBJ2-7, with D possibly TRBD1 on 5 matching bases. Germline loops: CDR1 MGHRA, CDR2 YSYEKL. The CDR3 is 15 amino acids. V lost 1 base to trimming and J lost 2 bases, with 12 bases between them. The CDR3 reads CASSQVPDRTYEQYF. The CDR3 region has the DNA TGCGCCAGCAGCCAAGTCCCCGACAGAACCTACGAGCAGTACTTC.

The V call is TRBV7-8, the J call TRBJ2-3; TRBD1 aligns across 12 bases. CDR3 length: 16 residues. Unmatched junction bases numbered 3, after V lost 0 bases and J lost 5 bases. Looked up from germline, CDR1 is SGHVS and CDR2 is FQNEAQ. The CDR3 sequence: CASSLAGDRGQDTQYF. CDR3 nucleotides: TGTGCCAGCAGCTTAGCAGGGGACAGGGGGCAAGATACGCAGTATTTT.

The chain couples TRBV4-1 to TRBJ2-1, with D hard to call. This CDR3 comprises 16 residues. Looked up from germline, CDR1 is MGHRA and CDR2 is YSYEKL. V shed 1 base and J shed 3 bases, with 13 bases lying between them. The CDR3 loop reads CASSQGPETRYNEQFF. The CDR3 DNA sequence: TGCGCCAGCAGCCAAGGCCCGGAGACCCGCTACAATGAGCAGTTCTTC.

The CDR3 bases are TGTGCTAGTGACGGACGGACAGGGACTGAAAAACTGTTTTTT. Its translation: CASDGRTGTEKLFF. The V call is TRBV12-5, the J call TRBJ1-4; 8 bases fit TRBD1. The CDR3 runs to 14 residues. V was pared by 7 bases and J by 7 bases, with 8 bases of the junction left unmatched. Germline CDR1 is LGHNT and CDR2 is FRNRAP.

The sample holds many counts of this clonotype. The rearrangement links TRBV7-9 to TRBJ2-1; 8 nucleotides line up with TRBD1. Trimming took 6 bases from V and 0 from J; bases not matched to a gene: 10. CDR1 SEHNR and CDR2 FQNEAQ come from the germline V gene (reference sequence). This CDR3 is built from 17 residues. CDR3 residues: CASSRPGQEYSYNEQFF. The CDR3 DNA sequence: TGTGCCAGCAGTCGTCCGGGACAGGAGTACTCCTACAATGAGCAGTTCTTC.

The chain is built from TRBV27 and TRBJ2-1; D uncertain. The CDR3 spans 12 residues. Trimming took off 5 bases at V and 9 bases at J, with 11 bases between the two ends. Germline loops: CDR1 MNHEY, CDR2 SMNVEV (reference sequence). The CDR3 sequence is CASSPNSVEQFF. The CDR3, as DNA: TGTGCCAGCAGTCCGAACTCGGTTGAGCAGTTCTTC.

This clonotype has just a few counts. The V call is TRBV27, the J call TRBJ1-1; the match to TRBD1 covers 8 bases. The CDR3 totals 15 residues. Germline V gene data show CDR1 as MNHEY and CDR2 as SMNVEV (reference sequence). V trimming: 1 base; J trimming: 1 base; junction bases outside the gene matches: 2. The CDR3 bases are TGTGCCAGCAGTTTATATGGGACAGGGAACACTGAAGCTTTCTTT. Encoded protein: CASSLYGTGNTEAFF.

The CDR3, as DNA: TGTGCCAGCAGCTTCCGGGGGCTTGGTGACACCGGGGAGCTGTTTTTT. It specifies CASSFRGLGDTGELFF. This chain uses TRBV7-2 with TRBJ2-2; D may correspond to TRBD1 or TRBD2 (6 bases each). The V end lost 3 bases, the J end lost 3 bases, and 14 bases lay between the germline ends. The CDR3 consists of 16 residues. The germline V gene has CDR1 SGHTA and CDR2 FQGNSA. Combining the CDR3 with reference TRBV7-2 and TRBJ2-2 gives the whole variable domain GAGVSQSPSNKVTEKGKDVELRCDPISGHTALYWYRQSLGQGLEFLIYFQGNSAPDKSGLPSDRFSAERTGGSVSTLTIQRTQQEDSAVYLCASSFRGLGDTGELFFGEGSRLTVL.

J is TRBJ2-1 and V is TRBV12-3 or TRBV12-4; D ambiguous. The V gene lost 3 bases and the J gene lost 7 bases, with 10 bases spanning the gap. This CDR3 is built from 13 residues. The DNA of the CDR3 is TGTGCCAGCAGTTTGGGGTCGTTGAATGAGCAGTTCTTC. Its protein is CASSLGSLNEQFF.

This chain joins TRBV6-2 or TRBV6-3 and TRBJ1-1, with D tentatively TRBD1 (6 bases). CDR3 length: 14 residues. The V end was cut by 7 bases, the J end by 5 bases, with 17 bases between. CDR1 is MNHEY and CDR2 is SVGEGT in the germline V gene. This CDR3 reads CASTIGGGWTEAFF. CDR3 nucleotides: TGTGCCAGCACCATCGGGGGGGGCTGGACTGAAGCTTTCTTT.